Listed below are T cell receptor beta chains from one sample, sequenced in a study of T cells after yellow fever vaccination. TCRdb called the 5' RACE reads again in MiXCR, with one record for every CDR3 protein. The repertoire consists of nearly 550,000 distinct CDR3 sequences, with less than 20% occurring once and the leading ten covering roughly an eighth. The starting material was PBMCs, obtained 15 days after the yellow fever booster vaccination. Every receptor here comes from a man aged 30 to 39 who received the YFV17D yellow fever vaccine. Both conserved end residues are part of each CDR3. Fields, in order: V gene, clone size, D gene, CDR3 protein. A D gene is named only where the DNA matches it firmly. Size is stated for part of the rows, as once, few or many counts, or as a class when the clone is expanded.

TRBV19 - TRBD1 CASRDRTNTGELFF
TRBV5-1 few - CASSHQTQGNTEAFF
TRBV20-1 - - CSARTEEAFF
TRBV5-1 few TRBD2 CASRVAGGGNEQFF
TRBV4-3 - TRBD1 CASSQVVGTGTYEQYF
TRBV20-1 - - CSASKGDGVTQYF
TRBV6-5 - - CASSYLQGPYEQYF
TRBV6-5 few - CASSTIESYNEQFF
TRBV10-3 few - CAISVNRAAGYTF
TRBV7-8 few TRBD2 CASSSAGLVRTDTQYF
TRBV7-8 few - CASSLGRGDGYTF
TRBV12-3/TRBV12-4 - TRBD2 CASRREAYNEQFF
TRBV7-2 few - CASSLDLSGDEQFF
TRBV12-5 few - CASARTDQETQYF
TRBV2 few TRBD2 CAIHMTSGINIQYF
TRBV25-1 - - CASSDHSGRPQETQYF
TRBV12-3/TRBV12-4 - - CASSFQGLGNTEAFF
TRBV6-6 few - CASGDLTPREQYF
TRBV6-1 - - CATGSIASGANVLTF
TRBV7-6 - TRBD1 CASSSKGTGGANPTGELFF
TRBV20-1 few TRBD2 CSAQAGSSYEQYF
TRBV10-3 - TRBD2 CAISLGLAGSTDTQYF
TRBV7-9 - - CASSNLGVNEQFF
TRBV19 - - CASNGRGAETYTGELFF
TRBV20-1 - - CSARLGQRPYEQYF
TRBV5-1 - TRBD2 CASSPAGVTYNEQFF
TRBV7-9 few - CASSRGGNIQYF
TRBV20-1 - - CSARNPTSTEQFF
TRBV5-6 few - CASSPAPADNYEQYF
TRBV5-5 - - CASSFGAGTYNEQFF
TRBV12-3/TRBV12-4 - - CASSQGNEKLFF
TRBV11-1 few TRBD2 CASSTIEPTSGTYNEQFF
TRBV20-1 - - CSAPGRTRYEQYF
TRBV20-1 - TRBD1 CSVDRGQGPGQFF
TRBV20-1 - TRBD2 CSAIPAGVGYEQFF
TRBV7-3 - TRBD1 CASRRQGKVGELFF
TRBV6-2/TRBV6-3 few - CASEGPTTDTQYF
TRBV6-2/TRBV6-3 many - CASSISYEQYF
TRBV7-6 few - CASSPLMLKGGYNEQFF
TRBV15 - TRBD1 CATSRDLGQGVYNEQFF
TRBV20-1 - TRBD2 CSARPQDSGRRPYEQYF
TRBV15 - TRBD1 CATSSSLGGHYEQYF
TRBV3-1 few TRBD2 CASSHGTSGEYEQYF
TRBV25-1 - TRBD2 CASSEAGVVYEQYF
TRBV6-6 - - CASREGQLYEQYF
TRBV7-8 - TRBD2 CASSYVSGSSYNEQFF
TRBV30 once - CAGERRRGETQYF